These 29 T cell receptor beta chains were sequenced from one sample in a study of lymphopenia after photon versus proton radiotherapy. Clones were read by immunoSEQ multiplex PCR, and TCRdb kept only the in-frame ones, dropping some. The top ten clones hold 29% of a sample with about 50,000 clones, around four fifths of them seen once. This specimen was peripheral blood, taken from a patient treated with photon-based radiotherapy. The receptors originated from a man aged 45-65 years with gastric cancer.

CDR3 sequence: CASSLIDSYEQYF. In nucleotides, the CDR3 is TGTGCCAGCAGCTTAATCGACAGCTACGAGCAGTACTTC. The V gene is TRBV7-9, the J gene TRBJ2-7; tentative D call: TRBD1 (5 bases). The CDR3 contains 13 residues. Germline CDR1 is SEHNR and CDR2 is FQNEAQ (reference sequence). Trimming pared 2 bases from V and 3 bases from J, leaving 8 bases between.

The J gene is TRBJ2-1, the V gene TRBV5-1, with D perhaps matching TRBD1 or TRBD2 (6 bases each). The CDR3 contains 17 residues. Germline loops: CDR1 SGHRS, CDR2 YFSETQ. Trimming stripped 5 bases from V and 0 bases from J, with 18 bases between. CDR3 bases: TGCGCCAGCAGTCCAACCTTATGGGGGGCCTCCTACAATGAGCAGTTCTTC. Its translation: CASSPTLWGASYNEQFF.

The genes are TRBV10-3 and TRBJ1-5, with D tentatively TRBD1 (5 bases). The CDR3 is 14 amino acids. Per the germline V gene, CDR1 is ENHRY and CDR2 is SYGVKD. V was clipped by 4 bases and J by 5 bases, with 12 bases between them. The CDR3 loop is CAISVTGDHQPQHF. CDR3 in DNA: TGTGCCATCAGTGTAACGGGGGATCATCAGCCCCAGCATTTT.

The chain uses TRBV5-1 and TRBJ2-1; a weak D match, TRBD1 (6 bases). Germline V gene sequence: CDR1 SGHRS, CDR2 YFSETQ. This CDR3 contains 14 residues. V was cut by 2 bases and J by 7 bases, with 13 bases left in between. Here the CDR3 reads CASSLQGMENEQFF. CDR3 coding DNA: TGCGCCAGCAGCTTACAGGGAATGGAGAATGAGCAGTTCTTC. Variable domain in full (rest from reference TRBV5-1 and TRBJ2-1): KAGVTQTPRYLIKTRGQQVTLSCSPISGHRSVSWYQQTPGQGLQFLFEYFSETQRNKGNFPGRFSGRQFSNSRSEMNVSTLELGDSALYLCASSLQGMENEQFFGPGTRLTVL.

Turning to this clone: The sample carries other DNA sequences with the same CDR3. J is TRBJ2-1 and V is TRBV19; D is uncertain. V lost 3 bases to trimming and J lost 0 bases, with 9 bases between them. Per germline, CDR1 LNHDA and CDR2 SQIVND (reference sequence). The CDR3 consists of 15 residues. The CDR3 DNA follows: TGTGCCAGTAGTATTGGACCATCCTCCTACAATGAGCAGTTCTTC. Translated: CASSIGPSSYNEQFF. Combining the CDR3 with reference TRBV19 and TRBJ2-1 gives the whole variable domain DGGITQSPKYLFRKEGQNVTLSCEQNLNHDAMYWYRQDPGQGLRLIYYSQIVNDFQKGDIAEGYSVSREKKESFPLTVTSAQKNPTAFYLCASSIGPSSYNEQFFGPGTRLTVL.

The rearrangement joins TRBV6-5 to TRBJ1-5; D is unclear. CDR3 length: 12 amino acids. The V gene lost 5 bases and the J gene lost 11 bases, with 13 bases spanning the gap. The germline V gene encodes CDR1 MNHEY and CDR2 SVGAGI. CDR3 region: CASSQRTITQHF. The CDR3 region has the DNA TGTGCCAGCAGTCAGAGGACCATCACCCAGCATTTT.

CDR3: CASSPGLAYGYTF. In nucleotides, the CDR3 is TGTGCCAGCAGCCCCGGGCTAGCGTATGGCTACACCTTC. This chain connects TRBV7-9 to TRBJ1-2; D is unclear. Trimming took 5 bases from V and 5 from J, leaving 12 bases between them. The germline V gene has CDR1 SEHNR and CDR2 FQNEAQ (reference sequence). This CDR3 is 13 amino acids long.

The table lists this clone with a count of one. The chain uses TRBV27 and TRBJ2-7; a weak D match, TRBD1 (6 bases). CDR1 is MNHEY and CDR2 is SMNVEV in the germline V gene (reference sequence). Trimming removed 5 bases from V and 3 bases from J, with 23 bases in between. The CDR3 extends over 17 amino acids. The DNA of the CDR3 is TGTGCCAGCAGTAGTCTGAGAACAGGGTCGACCCTCTACGAGCAGTACTTC. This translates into CASSSLRTGSTLYEQYF.

The CDR3, as DNA: TGTGCCAGCAGCTTAGATGACAGGGGACGGGAGCAGTTCTTC. Its protein is CASSLDDRGREQFF. V usage is TRBV7-6 and J usage is TRBJ2-1, with TRBD1 identical over 8 bases. V trimming: 1 base; J trimming: 10 bases; junction bases outside the gene matches: 6. This CDR3 region has 14 residues. Germline-derived CDR1 and CDR2 are SGHVS and FNYEAQ.

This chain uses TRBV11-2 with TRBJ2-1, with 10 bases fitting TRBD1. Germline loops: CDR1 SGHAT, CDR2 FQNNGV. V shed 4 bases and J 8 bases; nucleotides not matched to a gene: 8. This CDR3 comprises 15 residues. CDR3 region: CASSSDRGEVDEQFF. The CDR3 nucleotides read TGTGCCAGCAGCTCGGACAGGGGGGAAGTGGATGAGCAGTTCTTC. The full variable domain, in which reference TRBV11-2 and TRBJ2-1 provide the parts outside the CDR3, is EAGVAQSPRYKIIEKRQSVAFWCNPISGHATLYWYQQILGQGPKLLIQFQNNGVVDDSQLPKDRFSAERLKGVDSTLKIQPAKLEDSAVYLCASSSDRGEVDEQFFGPGTRLTVL.

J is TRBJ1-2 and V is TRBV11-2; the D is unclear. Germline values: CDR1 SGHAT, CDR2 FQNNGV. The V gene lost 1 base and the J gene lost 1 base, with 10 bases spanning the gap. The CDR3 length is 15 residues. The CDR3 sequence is CASSLGSSSNYGYTF. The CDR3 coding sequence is TGTGCCAGCAGCTTAGGCAGCTCGAGTAACTATGGCTACACCTTC.

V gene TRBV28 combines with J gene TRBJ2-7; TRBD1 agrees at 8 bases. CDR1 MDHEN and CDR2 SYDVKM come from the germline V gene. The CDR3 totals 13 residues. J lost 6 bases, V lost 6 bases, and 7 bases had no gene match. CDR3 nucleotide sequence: TGTGCCAGCAGCTCCGGGCAGGGGGCCGAGCAGTACTTC. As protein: CASSSGQGAEQYF.

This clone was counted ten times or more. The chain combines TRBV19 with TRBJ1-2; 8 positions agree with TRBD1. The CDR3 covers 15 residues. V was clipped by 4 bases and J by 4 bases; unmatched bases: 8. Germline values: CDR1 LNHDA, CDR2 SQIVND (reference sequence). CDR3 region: CASSTMDRDAYGYTF. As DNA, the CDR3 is TGTGCCAGTAGTACCATGGACAGGGATGCCTATGGCTACACCTTC.

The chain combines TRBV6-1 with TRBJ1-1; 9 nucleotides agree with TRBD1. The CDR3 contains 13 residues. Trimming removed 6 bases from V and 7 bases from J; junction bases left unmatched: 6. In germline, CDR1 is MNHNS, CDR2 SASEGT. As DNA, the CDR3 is TGTGCCAGCAGAAAACAGGGGGCAAGTGAAGCTTTCTTT. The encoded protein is CASRKQGASEAFF.

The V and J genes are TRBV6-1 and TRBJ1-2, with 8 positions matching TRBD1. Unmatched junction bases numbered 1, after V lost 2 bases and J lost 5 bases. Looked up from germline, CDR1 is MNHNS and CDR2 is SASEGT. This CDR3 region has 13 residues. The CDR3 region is CASSEQGAYGYTF. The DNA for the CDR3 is TGTGCCAGCAGTGAACAGGGGGCGTATGGCTACACCTTC.

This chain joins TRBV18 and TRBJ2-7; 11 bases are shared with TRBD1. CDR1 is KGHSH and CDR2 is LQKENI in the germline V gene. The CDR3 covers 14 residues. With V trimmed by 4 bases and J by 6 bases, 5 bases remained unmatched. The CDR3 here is CASSLVGTGGEQYF. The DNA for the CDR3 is TGTGCCAGCTCACTCGTCGGGACAGGGGGCGAGCAGTACTTC.

DNA of the CDR3: TGTGCCAGCAGCAGTACAGGGGGAGGCACTGAAGCTTTCTTT. Protein product: CASSSTGGGTEAFF. The chain links TRBV5-4 to TRBJ1-1; 8 bases fit TRBD1. The junction had 6 bases not matched to a gene; V was cut back by 4 bases and J by 4 bases. The germline V gene encodes CDR1 SGHNT and CDR2 YYREEE (reference sequence). The CDR3 consists of 14 residues.

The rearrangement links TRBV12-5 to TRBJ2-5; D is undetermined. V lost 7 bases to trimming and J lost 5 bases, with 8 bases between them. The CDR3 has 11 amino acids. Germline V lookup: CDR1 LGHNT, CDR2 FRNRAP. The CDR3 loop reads CASAYGETQYF. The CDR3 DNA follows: TGTGCTAGTGCATACGGGGAGACCCAGTACTTC.

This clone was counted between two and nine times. CDR3 in amino acids: CASRALKGRTNYGYTF. The CDR3 region has the DNA TGTGCCAGCCGGGCTCTAAAGGGGCGAACTAACTATGGCTACACCTTC. The V gene is TRBV19, the J gene TRBJ1-2, with D possibly matching TRBD1 (5 bases). CDR1 and CDR2 from the germline V gene are LNHDA and SQIVND (reference sequence). Trimming pared 9 bases from V and 0 bases from J, leaving 20 bases between. The CDR3 is made up of 16 amino acids.

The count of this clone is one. The CDR3 coding sequence is TGCGCCAGCAGCTTGACAGGGACCCAAGAGACCCAGTACTTC. This encodes CASSLTGTQETQYF. The chain has TRBV5-1 and TRBJ2-5; maybe TRBD1 (6 bases). This CDR3 is built from 14 residues. Germline CDR1 reads SGHRS; CDR2 reads YFSETQ. The V end lost 1 base, the J end lost 1 base, and 8 bases lay between the germline ends. Full variable domain (rest looked up from reference TRBV5-1 and TRBJ2-5): KAGVTQTPRYLIKTRGQQVTLSCSPISGHRSVSWYQQTPGQGLQFLFEYFSETQRNKGNFPGRFSGRQFSNSRSEMNVSTLELGDSALYLCASSLTGTQETQYFGPGTRLLVL.

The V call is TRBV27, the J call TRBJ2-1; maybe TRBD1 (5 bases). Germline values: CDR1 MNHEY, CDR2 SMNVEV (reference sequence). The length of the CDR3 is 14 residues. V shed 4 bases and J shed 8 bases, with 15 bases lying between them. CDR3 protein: CASSSSRGLDEQFF. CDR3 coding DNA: TGTGCCAGCAGTTCCTCAAGGGGTTTGGATGAGCAGTTCTTC.

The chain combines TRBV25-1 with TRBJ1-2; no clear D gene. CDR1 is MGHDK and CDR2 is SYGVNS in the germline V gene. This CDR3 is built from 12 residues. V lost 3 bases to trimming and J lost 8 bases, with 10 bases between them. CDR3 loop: CASSDQLVGYTF. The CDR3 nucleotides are TGTGCCAGCAGTGATCAATTAGTCGGCTACACCTTC.

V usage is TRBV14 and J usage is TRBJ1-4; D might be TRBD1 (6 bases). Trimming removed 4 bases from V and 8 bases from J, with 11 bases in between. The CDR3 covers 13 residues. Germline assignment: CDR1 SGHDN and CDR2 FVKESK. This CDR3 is CASSRGQKEKLFF. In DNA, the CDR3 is TGTGCCAGCAGCCGCGGACAGAAGGAAAAACTGTTTTTT.

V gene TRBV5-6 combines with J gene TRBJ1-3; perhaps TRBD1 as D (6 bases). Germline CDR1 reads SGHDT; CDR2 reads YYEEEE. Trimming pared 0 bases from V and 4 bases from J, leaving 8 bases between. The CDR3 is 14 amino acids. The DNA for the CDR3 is TGTGCCAGCAGCTTGGACAGGGCCGGAAACACCATATATTTT. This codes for CASSLDRAGNTIYF.

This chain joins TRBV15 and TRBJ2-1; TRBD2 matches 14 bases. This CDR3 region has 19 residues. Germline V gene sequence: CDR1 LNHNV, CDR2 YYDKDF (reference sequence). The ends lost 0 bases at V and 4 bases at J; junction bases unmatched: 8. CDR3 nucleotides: TGTGCCACCAGCAGAGATAAAGGGACTAGCGGGAGTCAGTACAATGAGCAGTTCTTC. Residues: CATSRDKGTSGSQYNEQFF. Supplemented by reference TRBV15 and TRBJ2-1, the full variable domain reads DAMVIQNPRYQVTQFGKPVTLSCSQTLNHNVMYWYQQKSSQAPKLLFHYYDKDFNNEADTPDNFQSRRPNTSFCFLDIRSPGLGDTAMYLCATSRDKGTSGSQYNEQFFGPGTRLTVL.

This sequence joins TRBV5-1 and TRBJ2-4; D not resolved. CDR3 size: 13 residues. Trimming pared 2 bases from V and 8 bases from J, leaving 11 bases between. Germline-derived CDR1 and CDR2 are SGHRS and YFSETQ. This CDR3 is CASSLGSADIQYF. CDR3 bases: TGCGCCAGCAGCTTAGGTTCTGCGGACATTCAGTACTTC.

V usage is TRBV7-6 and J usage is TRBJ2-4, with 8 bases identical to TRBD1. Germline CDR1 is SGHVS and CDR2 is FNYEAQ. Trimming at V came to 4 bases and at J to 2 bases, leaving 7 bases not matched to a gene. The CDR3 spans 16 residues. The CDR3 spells CASSSRTGRSKNIQYF. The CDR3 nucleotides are TGTGCCAGCAGCTCTCGGACAGGGAGGTCCAAAAACATTCAGTACTTC. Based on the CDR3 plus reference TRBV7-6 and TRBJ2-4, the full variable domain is GAGVSQSPRYKVTKRGQDVALRCDPISGHVSLYWYRQALGQGPEFLTYFNYEAQQDKSGLPNDRFSAERPEGSISTLTIQRTEQRDSAMYRCASSSRTGRSKNIQYFGAGTRLSVL.

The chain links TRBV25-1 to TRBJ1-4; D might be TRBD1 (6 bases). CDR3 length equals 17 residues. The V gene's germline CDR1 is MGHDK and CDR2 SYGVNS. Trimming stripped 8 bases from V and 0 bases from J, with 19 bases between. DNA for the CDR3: TGTGCCAGCGGGGGATCCGACAGGACAACAACTAATGAAAAACTGTTTTTT. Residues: CASGGSDRTTTNEKLFF.

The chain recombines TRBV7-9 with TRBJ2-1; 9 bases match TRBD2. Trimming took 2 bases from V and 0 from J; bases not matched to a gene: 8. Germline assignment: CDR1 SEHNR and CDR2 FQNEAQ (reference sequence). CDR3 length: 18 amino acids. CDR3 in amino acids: CASSLWGGRGSSYNEQFF. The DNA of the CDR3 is TGTGCCAGCAGCTTATGGGGCGGGAGGGGCAGCTCCTACAATGAGCAGTTCTTC. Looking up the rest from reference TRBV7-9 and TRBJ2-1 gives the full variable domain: DTGVSQNPRHKITKRGQNVTFRCDPISEHNRLYWYRQTLGQGPEFLTYFQNEAQLEKSRLLSDRFSAERPKGSFSTLEIQRTEQGDSAMYLCASSLWGGRGSSYNEQFFGPGTRLTVL.